This is a list of T cell receptor beta chains from one sample in a study of T-cell memory formation after mild COVID-19. TCRdb recomputed calls from the 5' RACE reads with MiXCR, one row per CDR3 protein. The sample contains fewer than 300,000 distinct CDR3 sequences, approximately 18% of which appear only once. Material for sequencing was PBMCs or a T cell subset sorted from them (not recorded which). Receptors were obtained from a man in his late teens or twenties who had mild COVID-19 (a few samples of this study predate the infection). Cell type and time point are not known. Both conserved end residues are part of each CDR3. A D gene is named only where the DNA matches it firmly. Where a row states a size, it is once, few, many or the class of an expanded clone; other rows omit it.

d_call | j_call | v_call | clone_size | cdr3_nt | cdr3_aa
NA | TRBJ2-1 | TRBV6-2/TRBV6-3 | few | TGTGCCAGCAGTTACTCAGTCGGGGGCGAACTTTACAATGAGCAGTTCTTC | CASSYSVGGELYNEQFF
NA | TRBJ2-3 | TRBV7-2 | few | TGTGCCAGCAGCCTCAAAGATACGCAGTATTTT | CASSLKDTQYF
NA | TRBJ2-2 | TRBV3-1 | few | TGTGCCAGCAGCCAGGGATGGATGGCGAACACCGGGGAGCTGTTTTTT | CASSQGWMANTGELFF
NA | TRBJ1-3 | TRBV5-6 | once | TGTGCCAGCAGCCCTGCGCCCGGAGGGTCTGGAAACACCATATATTTT | CASSPAPGGSGNTIYF
TRBD1 | TRBJ1-3 | TRBV9 | NA | TGTGCCAGCAGGTCGGGACAGGGGTCCGGAAACACCATATATTTT | CASRSGQGSGNTIYF
NA | TRBJ2-5 | TRBV7-2 | NA | TGTGCCAGCGGCTACAGCACTCCACGAGAGACCCAGTACTTC | CASGYSTPRETQYF
NA | TRBJ2-3 | TRBV6-5 | NA | TGTGCCAGCATGCCTGTATACAGGGCGAGCACAGATACGCAGTATTTT | CASMPVYRASTDTQYF
TRBD2 | TRBJ2-1 | TRBV29-1 | few | TGCAGCGTTGAAACCGGGACTAGGTGGGAGCAGTTCTTC | CSVETGTRWEQFF
TRBD1 | TRBJ2-6 | TRBV9 | NA | TGTGCCAGCAGCTCAAAAGACAGGGGGCGCCCTGGGGCCAACGTCCTGACTTTC | CASSSKDRGRPGANVLTF
TRBD1 | TRBJ1-2 | TRBV6-5 | few | TGTGCCAGCAGTTGGGGACAGGGGGACTATGGCTACACCTTC | CASSWGQGDYGYTF
TRBD2 | TRBJ2-3 | TRBV5-1 | few | TGCGCCAGCAGCCCCTTCGGTCGGCGAGCGGGGGGTAGCACAGATACGCAGTATTTT | CASSPFGRRAGGSTDTQYF
NA | TRBJ2-7 | TRBV12-5 | few | TGTGCTAGTGGCCCGGGTCACCGGTCCTACGAGCAGTACTTC | CASGPGHRSYEQYF
TRBD1 | TRBJ1-4 | TRBV7-9 | few | TGTGCCAGCAGCTTAAGGCCCTCGAGGGACAGGACGGTTTTGGGTGAAAAACTGTTTTTT | CASSLRPSRDRTVLGEKLFF
NA | TRBJ2-7 | TRBV5-5 | many | TGTGCCAGCAGCCAAACCGGGACGGTCTACGAGCAGTACTTC | CASSQTGTVYEQYF
TRBD1 | TRBJ2-1 | TRBV6-5 | NA | TGTGCCAGCAGTCTCGACAGGGGGCTTTTCAATGAGCAGTTCTTC | CASSLDRGLFNEQFF
NA | TRBJ2-5 | TRBV5-1 | many | TGTGCTAGCAGCTTAGTCAGCCAAGAGACCCAGTACTTC | CASSLVSQETQYF
TRBD2 | TRBJ2-3 | TRBV5-1 | few | TGCGCCAGCAGCTCTTGGCTAGCGGGGGACGCAGATACGCAGTATTTT | CASSSWLAGDADTQYF
NA | TRBJ2-7 | TRBV4-1 | few | TGCGCCAGCAGCCTAGCCCGGGGGCAGTTATACGAGCAGTACTTC | CASSLARGQLYEQYF
NA | TRBJ1-5 | TRBV2 | few | TGTGCCAGCAGTGAGGCGGGAAGCAATCAGCCCCAGCATTTT | CASSEAGSNQPQHF
TRBD1 | TRBJ2-2 | TRBV5-1 | NA | TGCGCCAGCATCCAGGGACAGGGGAACACCGGGGAGCTGTTTTTT | CASIQGQGNTGELFF
NA | TRBJ2-1 | TRBV2 | NA | TGTGCCAGCAGTGCAGGACAGAACAATGAGCAGTTCTTC | CASSAGQNNEQFF
TRBD2 | TRBJ2-1 | TRBV6-5 | NA | TGTGCCAGCAGCCTCCTAGCGGGGGCCGCCGAGCAGTTCTTC | CASSLLAGAAEQFF
NA | TRBJ2-1 | TRBV20-1 | few | TGCAGTGCTCCTTCCTACCACAATGAGCAGTTCTTC | CSAPSYHNEQFF
NA | TRBJ2-3 | TRBV3-1 | NA | TGTGCCAGCAGCCAAAGTCTAGCAGTAGATACGCAGTATTTT | CASSQSLAVDTQYF
NA | TRBJ1-5 | TRBV6-5 | few | TGTGCCAGCAGTCGGGCTCCTTGGGGGCCCCAGCATTTT | CASSRAPWGPQHF
TRBD2 | TRBJ2-1 | TRBV6-2/TRBV6-3 | few | TGTGCCAGCAGTTTCCCTAACCTCGTACTAGCGAACAATGAGCAGTTCTTC | CASSFPNLVLANNEQFF
NA | TRBJ2-2 | TRBV7-8 | many | TGTGCCAGCAGCTTAGGAGGCGGGGTGGGCACCGGGGAGCTGTTTTTT | CASSLGGGVGTGELFF
NA | TRBJ2-1 | TRBV9 | NA | TGTGCCAGCAGCGTAGGTGGGGACTCCTACAATGAGCAGTTCTTC | CASSVGGDSYNEQFF